Below are 3 T cell receptor beta chains sequenced from a single sample in a study of cytomegalovirus exposure and HLA in healthy donors. The PCR contained 60 Vbeta and 13 Jbeta primers. Some clones are missing from TCRdb's copy, which holds only in-frame ones; the method was immunoSEQ multiplex PCR. The data show 90,000 to 110,000 clones, more than 60% seen once. Sequenced sample: PBMCs. Receptors were obtained from a man aged 25 to 45 in good health and CMV-seronegative.

V and J are TRBV2 and TRBJ2-5; 11 positions match TRBD1. The CDR3 is made up of 15 amino acids. Germline V gives CDR1 SNHLY, CDR2 FYNNEI. The V and J ends lost 10 bases and 6 bases, in that order; junction bases with no gene match: 13. CDR3 nucleotide sequence: TGTGCCATCTTGCCCGGGACAGGGGGTAGGAAGACCCAGTACTTC. This codes for CAILPGTGGRKTQYF. Filled out from reference TRBV2 and TRBJ2-5, the complete variable domain reads EPEVTQTPSHQVTQMGQEVILRCVPISNHLYFYWYRQILGQKVEFLVSFYNNEISEKSEIFDDQFSVERPDGSNFTLKIRSTKLEDSAMYFCAILPGTGGRKTQYFGPGTRLLVL.

The chain links TRBV7-2 to TRBJ2-7; possible D gene TRBD1, 6 bases. V lost 5 bases, J lost 5 bases, and 13 bases lay in between. Germline V gene sequence: CDR1 SGHTA, CDR2 FQGNSA. CDR3 size: 13 residues. This chain's CDR3 is CASSPRGTHEQYF. The DNA of the CDR3 is TGTGCCAGCAGCCCAAGGGGGACCCACGAGCAGTACTTC.

This chain connects TRBV6-5 to TRBJ1-1; a possible D gene is TRBD1 (5 bases). Germline assignment: CDR1 MNHEY and CDR2 SVGAGI. The CDR3 extends over 16 amino acids. The ends were cut back, 0 bases at V and 6 bases at J, with 17 bases in the middle. The CDR3 here is CASSYSGRPLGSEAFF. For the CDR3, the DNA is TGTGCCAGCAGTTACTCGGGGCGTCCTTTGGGCTCTGAAGCTTTCTTT.